This T cell receptor beta chain was recovered during a study of T cells in localized non-small cell lung cancer. Only in-frame clones appear in the TCRdb table, and some are missing; sequencing was by immunoSEQ multiplex PCR. The table lists under 35,000 clones, about nine tenths of them singletons, with less than 2.5% in the top ten. Broader study findings: Of the tissues analyzed, uninvolved adjacent lung showed maximal T cell clonality, greater than tumor.

A note on this clone: Its antigen is unidentified.

The length of the CDR3 is 14 residues. Germline loops: CDR1 GTSNPN, CDR2 SVGIG (reference sequence). V shed 0 bases, J shed 6 bases, and the junction held 1 base outside the gene matches. The rearrangement uses TRBV30 and TRBJ2-2; 10 bases align to TRBD2. Material: peripheral blood, obtained before any cancer treatment. This receptor was identified in a female donor of 60 years or more with stage I lung adenocarcinoma. The CDR3 DNA sequence: TGTGCCTGGAGTGTACTAGCGGGGTCCGGGGAGCTGTTTTTT. It translates to CAWSVLAGSGELFF.